The 23 T cell receptor beta chains given below trace back to one sample, sequenced in a study of blood T cell repertoires in COVID-19. Using immunoSEQ multiplex PCR, the repertoire was profiled, and TCRdb retains in-frame clones only, with some absent. The sample shows about 170,000 clones, 70% to 80% of them seen only once. Sequencing used PBMCs or T cells enriched from blood (not recorded which). The receptors come from a woman in her 70s in a cohort exposed to, infected with or recovered from COVID-19 (not recorded which).

The chain is built from TRBV11-2 and TRBJ1-1; tentative D call: TRBD1 (6 bases). This CDR3 has 15 amino acids. Germline V gives CDR1 SGHAT, CDR2 FQNNGV. The germline V and J ends were trimmed by 2 bases and 1 base, with 11 bases remaining between them. The CDR3 spells CASSLYPRGNTEAFF. The DNA of the CDR3 is TGTGCCAGCAGCTTATACCCCAGGGGGAACACTGAAGCTTTCTTT.

This clone was detected only once. The chain uses TRBV19 and TRBJ1-1; D might be TRBD1 (5 bases). Looked up from germline, CDR1 is LNHDA and CDR2 is SQIVND (reference sequence). This CDR3 is built from 14 residues. Deletions cut 2 bases from V and 0 bases from J, with 7 bases between. The CDR3 region has the DNA TGTGCCAGTAGTATACAGGGTCTGAACACTGAAGCTTTCTTT. Residues: CASSIQGLNTEAFF.

The chain couples TRBV7-9 to TRBJ1-6, with TRBD1 identical over 7 bases. Losses at the gene ends were 8 bases for V and 10 bases for J; bases not matched to a gene: 14. The V gene's germline CDR1 is SEHNR and CDR2 FQNEAQ (reference sequence). The CDR3 length is 15 residues. This chain's CDR3 is CASRTSGTALSPLHF. CDR3 nucleotide sequence: TGTGCCAGCCGCACCTCCGGGACAGCGCTCTCACCCCTCCACTTT.

Details on this clone: Other DNA sequences within the sample encode an identical CDR3. CDR3: CASSLEGDTQYF. The CDR3 region has the DNA TGCGCCAGCAGTCTAGAAGGAGATACGCAGTATTTT. V is TRBV5-1 and J is TRBJ2-3; D is undetermined. The V and J ends lost 5 bases and 5 bases respectively, with 9 bases between them. Germline V gene data show CDR1 as SGHRS and CDR2 as YFSETQ. This CDR3 is built from 12 residues.

The V call is TRBV2, the J call TRBJ1-6; 7 bases match TRBD1. The trim removed 5 bases at V and 6 bases at J, leaving 7 bases unmatched. There are 15 residues in the CDR3. Germline-derived CDR1 and CDR2 are SNHLY and FYNNEI. The CDR3 DNA sequence: TGTGCCAGCAGTCAGGGGGTTACTCCTAATTCACCCCTCCACTTT. It encodes CASSQGVTPNSPLHF. The complete variable domain, with remaining parts taken from reference TRBV2 and TRBJ1-6, reads EPEVTQTPSHQVTQMGQEVILRCVPISNHLYFYWYRQILGQKVEFLVSFYNNEISEKSEIFDDQFSVERPDGSNFTLKIRSTKLEDSAMYFCASSQGVTPNSPLHFGNGTRLTVT.

The chain is built from TRBV10-3 and TRBJ2-7; TRBD1 matches 12 bases. CDR3 length: 13 amino acids. Trimming removed 6 bases from V and 5 bases from J; junction bases left unmatched: 2. The germline V gene encodes CDR1 ENHRY and CDR2 SYGVKD. DNA for the CDR3: TGTGCCATCAGGGGACAGGGGGCCGACGAGCAGTACTTC. This encodes CAIRGQGADEQYF.

CDR3 bases: TGTGCCAGCAGCCAAGGCAGCTCCTATAATTCACCCCTCCACTTT. Translating gives CASSQGSSYNSPLHF. The V gene is TRBV4-2, the J gene TRBJ1-6; D unresolved. Trimming took off 1 base at V and 0 bases at J, with 4 bases between the two ends. CDR3 length equals 15 residues. The V gene's germline CDR1 is LGHNA and CDR2 YNFKEQ.

The chain has TRBV6-1 and TRBJ1-5, with a weak D call TRBD1 (5 bases). CDR1 is MNHNS, CDR2 SASEGT, per germline. With 2 bases removed from V and 6 bases from J, the gap between germline ends came to 14 bases. The CDR3 is made up of 15 amino acids. The CDR3 DNA reads as TGTGCCAGCAGTGAAATGCAGGGAACGAGTCAGCCCCAGCATTTT. It is translated as CASSEMQGTSQPQHF.

This clone was found a few times. This chain links TRBV11-1 with TRBJ1-2; D not resolved. V was cut by 5 bases and J by 3 bases, with 16 bases left in between. The CDR3 spans 15 residues. The germline gives CDR1 SGHAT, CDR2 FQDESV (reference sequence). This CDR3 reads CASSLNGLSDYGYTF. DNA of the CDR3: TGTGCCAGCAGCCTCAATGGGCTCTCGGACTATGGCTACACCTTC. Drawing the rest from reference TRBV11-1 and TRBJ1-2, the complete variable domain is EAEVAQSPRYKITEKSQAVAFWCDPISGHATLYWYRQILGQGPELLVQFQDESVVDDSQLPKDRFSAERLKGVDSTLKIQPAELGDSAMYLCASSLNGLSDYGYTFGSGTRLTVV.

The chain carries TRBV2 and TRBJ2-5; 7 bases are a match to TRBD1. V lost 6 bases, J lost 0 bases, and 4 bases stayed unmatched. CDR1 and CDR2 from the germline V gene are SNHLY and FYNNEI. The CDR3 spans 14 residues. This chain's CDR3 is CASRSDRDQETQYF. The CDR3 bases are TGTGCCAGCAGATCAGACAGGGACCAAGAGACCCAGTACTTC.

The chain is built from TRBV7-6 and TRBJ2-7, with D unresolved. The V end was cut by 6 bases, the J end by 2 bases, with 11 bases between. The germline V gene has CDR1 SGHVS and CDR2 FNYEAQ. This CDR3 is built from 13 residues. DNA of the CDR3: TGTGCCAGCAGTTTGTATATAGCCTACGAGCAGTACTTC. The encoded protein is CASSLYIAYEQYF. Drawing the rest from reference TRBV7-6 and TRBJ2-7, the complete variable domain is GAGVSQSPRYKVTKRGQDVALRCDPISGHVSLYWYRQALGQGPEFLTYFNYEAQQDKSGLPNDRFSAERPEGSISTLTIQRTEQRDSAMYRCASSLYIAYEQYFGPGTRLTVT.

The rearrangement joins TRBV2 to TRBJ1-1; D may be TRBD1 (5 bases). The CDR3 is made up of 13 amino acids. Germline assignment: CDR1 SNHLY and CDR2 FYNNEI. The ends were cut back, 0 bases at V and 5 bases at J, with 7 bases in the middle. The DNA for the CDR3 is TGTGCCAGCAGTGAAGCGGGGGGAACTGAAGCTTTCTTT. It yields the protein CASSEAGGTEAFF.

J is TRBJ2-5 and V is TRBV27; tentative D call: TRBD1 (5 bases). Germline values: CDR1 MNHEY, CDR2 SMNVEV (reference sequence). V was shortened by 3 bases and J by 5 bases, with 13 bases between the two germline ends. The CDR3 sequence is 14 residues long. The CDR3 loop is CASSLMGLGETQYF. The DNA of the CDR3 is TGTGCCAGCAGTTTGATGGGGCTAGGGGAGACCCAGTACTTC.

This clone appeared once. This chain connects TRBV10-3 to TRBJ2-3, with 11 positions matching TRBD2. The germline V gene encodes CDR1 ENHRY and CDR2 SYGVKD. The CDR3 runs to 15 residues. The V gene end was trimmed by 5 bases and the J gene end by 0 bases; junction bases not matched to a gene: 1. The CDR3 here is CAISSSGRSTDTQYF. The DNA for the CDR3 is TGTGCCATCAGTTCTAGCGGGAGGAGCACAGATACGCAGTATTTT.

This clone has a handful of counts. The chain couples TRBV5-1 to TRBJ2-7, with 10 bases lining up with TRBD2. This CDR3 has 16 amino acids. The germline CDR1 and CDR2 sequences are SGHRS and YFSETQ. Trimming took 0 bases from V and 2 from J; bases not matched to a gene: 5. CDR3 in DNA: TGCGCCAGCAGCTTGGGGACTAGCGGAGCTACCTACGAGCAGTACTTC. This sequence encodes CASSLGTSGATYEQYF.

This sequence joins TRBV5-1 and TRBJ1-2; TRBD1 aligns across 8 bases. Trimming at V came to 2 bases and at J to 5 bases, leaving 8 bases not matched to a gene. CDR1 is SGHRS, CDR2 YFSETQ, per germline. This CDR3 contains 15 residues. The CDR3 DNA reads TGCGCCAGCAGCTTCACAGCAGGGGGCGGGTATGGCTACACCTTC. Translated: CASSFTAGGGYGYTF.

The chain recombines TRBV4-1 with TRBJ1-1, with D possibly TRBD1 on 6 matching bases. Trimming shortened V by 0 bases and J by 1 base, and 9 bases separated the two germline ends. This CDR3 has 15 residues. Looked up from germline, CDR1 is MGHRA and CDR2 is YSYEKL. CDR3 in amino acids: CASSQDRGGNTEAFF. Written as DNA, the CDR3 is TGCGCCAGCAGCCAAGATAGGGGGGGGAACACTGAAGCTTTCTTT.

The chain joins TRBV19 to TRBJ2-7, with a possible D match to TRBD2 (6 bases). Germline CDR1 is LNHDA and CDR2 is SQIVND (reference sequence). V was clipped by 0 bases and J by 5 bases, with 14 bases between them. The CDR3 extends over 15 amino acids. The CDR3 protein is CASSIDRGWANEQYF. The CDR3 coding sequence is TGTGCCAGTAGTATAGATCGGGGGTGGGCGAACGAGCAGTACTTC.

A single count supports this clone. The CDR3 region is CASKPTAGEDIQYF. The DNA for the CDR3 is TGCGCCAGCAAACCTACAGCGGGAGAGGACATTCAGTACTTC. The chain employs TRBV5-1 and TRBJ2-4; the match to TRBD2 covers 8 bases. V gave up 6 bases and J gave up 8 bases; unmatched junction bases: 10. This CDR3 comprises 14 residues. CDR1 SGHRS and CDR2 YFSETQ come from the germline V gene. The entire variable domain, with the rest obtained from reference TRBV5-1 and TRBJ2-4, is as follows: KAGVTQTPRYLIKTRGQQVTLSCSPISGHRSVSWYQQTPGQGLQFLFEYFSETQRNKGNFPGRFSGRQFSNSRSEMNVSTLELGDSALYLCASKPTAGEDIQYFGAGTRLSVL.

The chain links TRBV5-1 to TRBJ2-2; possible D gene TRBD2, 6 bases. Germline CDR1 reads SGHRS; CDR2 reads YFSETQ. The length of the CDR3 is 15 residues. The V and J ends lost 1 base and 8 bases respectively, with 15 bases between them. CDR3 in DNA: TGCGCCAGCAGCTTGTTCATCGGGGGAGCGGGGGAGCTGTTTTTT. It codes for CASSLFIGGAGELFF.

The V gene is TRBV19, the J gene TRBJ1-2; perhaps TRBD1 as D (5 bases). Trimming stripped 1 base from V and 5 bases from J, with 14 bases between. The CDR3 length is 15 residues. Germline values: CDR1 LNHDA, CDR2 SQIVND (reference sequence). The CDR3 sequence: CASSIGAGQPYGYTF. As DNA, the CDR3 is TGTGCCAGTAGTATAGGAGCAGGGCAACCTTATGGCTACACCTTC.

The chain joins TRBV28 to TRBJ1-3; a possible D gene is TRBD1 (5 bases). The CDR3 spans 14 residues. Trimming left V 8 bases short and J 2 bases short, with 13 bases between. Germline loops: CDR1 MDHEN, CDR2 SYDVKM. For the CDR3, the DNA is TGTGCCAGCGGACGGGGGTATCCTGGAAACACCATATATTTT. As protein: CASGRGYPGNTIYF.

The CDR3 sequence: CASSPGQGGVQETQYF. The CDR3 DNA is TGCGCCAGCAGCCCCGGACAGGGGGGGGTCCAAGAGACCCAGTACTTC. This chain joins TRBV5-1 and TRBJ2-5; TRBD1 matches at 10 bases. The V segment lost 4 bases and the J segment 1 base; nucleotides outside the gene matches: 7. In germline, CDR1 is SGHRS, CDR2 YFSETQ. The CDR3 runs 16 residues.